This TCR beta chain was retrieved from a study of shared clonotypes between healthy human individuals (dated by TCRdb to about 2020). About the study as a whole: The cohort comprised two women and three men aged 18 to 49 years. For each donor, three plates each were used for CD4 naive and CD4 memory, two plates were used for CD8 naive, and one plate was used for CD8 memory. The study deeply sequenced blood TCR repertoires of five healthy adults to estimate repertoire size and the extent of clonotype sharing between individuals. To increase sequencing depth and limit assay-specific biases, TCR repertoire library preparation and sequencing were carried out by different laboratories using diverse techniques. Leukapheresis yielded between about 0.94 and 8.9 billion PBMCs per donor.

V is pared back by 4 bases and J by 3 bases, with 10 bases lying between the germline termini. The CDR3 runs 13 residues from the cysteine to the phenylalanine. Kept here is only the CDR3 DNA, which spans 39 bases and is read in frame from base 1. Sequences MNHNS (CDR1) and SASEGT (CDR2) are obtained from the germline V gene. Donors were healthy HIV-negative adults with no recently reported acute infections or vaccinations. Only Caucasian adults living in Nashville, Tennessee, USA were represented among the donors. CD4+ T cells were enriched by magnetic negative selection, after which naive cells were positively selected on CD45RA and the negative fraction was taken as the memory subset. Blood was obtained by leukapheresis, after which PBMCs were separated by Ficoll-Histopaque density gradient centrifugation and cryopreserved in liquid nitrogen vapor phase. Analytical flow cytometry was used to check the purity and quantity of every magnetically sorted T cell population. Each sorted fraction had its genomic DNA isolated and then quantified by UV absorbance on a Nanodrop 2000c.

Concerning this clone itself: The antigen it recognizes is unknown. Base qualities were left out, and no much larger clone turns up one base away.

Beyond this particular receptor, the publication reports: Rarefaction of sorted-subset datasets indicated incomplete sequencing despite the large sequencing depth. Sampling was restricted to blood, and TCR repertoires in tissue are likely to differ from TCR repertoires in blood. Sharing across four donors was observed for 5% to 6.5% of naive CD4, over 3% of naive CD8, 2% to 2.5% of memory CD4, and about 0.39% of memory CD8 clonotypes. Naive subsets generally had larger estimated clonotype richness than memory subsets. The small number of donors limited the genetic and exposure-history diversity represented. Clonotypes shared by all four sorted-subset donors showed higher generation probabilities than non-shared clonotypes. Based on pairwise subsampling, the degree of clonotype sharing among donors was expected to be affected by sequencing depth.

TCR CDR3 regions were amplified from genomic DNA by multiplex PCR using the deep immunoSEQ assay. Genomic DNA extracted from each cell subset was distributed evenly over all wells of several immunoSEQ 96-well plates, and each plate served as one replicate. For sorted subsets, around 0.2 ug genomic DNA, equal to 25,000 to 35,000 T cell genomes, was loaded into each replicate PCR. The purified libraries were quantified using a Qubit 3.0 fluorometer, sized with a Bioanalyzer 2100, and then quantified again using the KAPA Library Quantification kit. Each immunoSEQ 96-well plate was sequenced on its own single-read 150-cycle Illumina NextSeq 550 flow cell. As for the authors' bioinformatics: Because only junctional sequences without quality scores were contained in the immunoSEQ output, filtering matching that applied to full-length reads could not be performed. To assign V/J genes and CDR3, sequences were annotated using PyIR, a Python wrapper for IgBLAST v1.9, with IMGT germline references. Reads were filtered out if the reads had weak V/J assignments (E-value above 1e-6), no CDR3, stop codons, out-of-frame junctions, or ambiguous translated residues. V3J clonotypes were defined as sequences sharing an identical inferred V gene, J gene, and CDR3 amino acid sequence. To compute the percentage overlap between repertoires, the number of shared unique clonotypes was divided by the size of the smaller repertoire. Repertoire richness was assessed with RTK rarefaction, the Chao1 estimator, and Recon v2.1 estimates of unobserved clonotypes. For all TCRbeta clonotypes obtained by the gDNA method from four donors, generation probabilities were computed with OLGA. In its TCRdb copy, this immuneACCESS table keeps in-frame sequences only and misses some clones. Where compared with another copy, unresolved V genes explain less than half of these, and the others have no known cause. V and J calls and clone size are those listed in that table; D and trimming were worked out from the DNA. The sample table holds some 1,600,000 clones, of which 95% to 99% were seen once. The ten largest clones take up about 0.4% of the sample.

Sequencing was done on a sample of naive CD4+ T cells sorted from blood. The intended sense of this specimen's cell subset or site label: CD45RA+ positively selected. This clonotype was sampled from a man aged 25 to 45 in good health. The chain is assembled from TRBV6-1 and TRBJ2-7, with the D segment identity uncertain. The CDR3 protein is CASSAEVLYEQYF. The DNA sequence is given as TGTGCCAGCAGTGCCGAGGTTCTCTACGAGCAGTACTTC.